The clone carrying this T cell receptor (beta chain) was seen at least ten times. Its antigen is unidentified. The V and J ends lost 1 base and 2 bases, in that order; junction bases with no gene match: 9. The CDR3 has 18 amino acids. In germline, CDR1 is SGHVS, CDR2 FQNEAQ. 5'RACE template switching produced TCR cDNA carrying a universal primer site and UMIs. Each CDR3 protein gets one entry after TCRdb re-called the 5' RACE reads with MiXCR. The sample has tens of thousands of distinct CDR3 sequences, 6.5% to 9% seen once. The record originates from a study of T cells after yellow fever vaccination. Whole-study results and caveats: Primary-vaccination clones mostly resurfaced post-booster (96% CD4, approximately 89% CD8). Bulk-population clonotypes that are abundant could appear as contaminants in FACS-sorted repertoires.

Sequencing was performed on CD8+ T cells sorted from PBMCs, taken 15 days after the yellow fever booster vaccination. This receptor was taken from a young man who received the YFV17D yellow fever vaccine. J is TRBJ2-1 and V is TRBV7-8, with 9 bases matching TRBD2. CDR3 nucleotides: TGTGCCAGCAGCTTAGGCCTAGCGGGATCCCCGACCTACAATGAGCAGTTCTTC. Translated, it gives CASSLGLAGSPTYNEQFF.